One and the same sample provided the 11 T cell receptor beta chains below, sequenced in a study of blood T cell repertoires in COVID-19. TCRdb keeps only in-frame clones here, not all; method: immunoSEQ multiplex PCR. The data show 200,000 to 300,000 clones, around nine tenths seen once. Source material: PBMCs or T cells enriched from blood (not recorded which). These receptors were obtained from a woman between 18 and 29 years old who had recovered from COVID-19.

This chain's CDR3 is CASSTQGLTGELFF. The DNA for the CDR3 is TGTGCCAGTAGTACCCAGGGTCTCACCGGGGAGCTGTTTTTT. The chain is built from TRBV19 and TRBJ2-2, with a tentative D call TRBD1 (5 bases). Per germline, CDR1 LNHDA and CDR2 SQIVND (reference sequence). The V end lost 4 bases, the J end lost 4 bases, and 10 bases lay between the germline ends. The CDR3 is 14 amino acids.

This clone showed up just a few times. V and J are TRBV2 and TRBJ1-5; TRBD1 aligns across 9 bases. With V trimmed by 6 bases and J by 7 bases, 4 bases remained unmatched. CDR1 is SNHLY and CDR2 is FYNNEI in the germline V gene. CDR3 length: 13 amino acids. The CDR3 loop is CASSPDRGQPQHF. The CDR3 DNA follows: TGTGCCAGCAGCCCAGACAGGGGGCAGCCCCAGCATTTT.

The gene calls are TRBV29-1 and TRBJ2-1; D possibly corresponds to TRBD2 (5 bases). V gave up 0 bases and J gave up 8 bases, with 17 bases separating them. From germline, CDR1 is SQVTM and CDR2 ANQGSEA. The CDR3 is made up of 15 amino acids. CDR3 sequence: CSVEDPEGDSDEQFF. CDR3 bases: TGCAGCGTTGAAGATCCTGAGGGTGATTCGGATGAGCAGTTCTTC.

The J gene is TRBJ2-7, the V gene TRBV28, with TRBD2 as a possible D gene (6 bases). Trimming cost V 5 bases and J 1 base, with 15 bases left between them. Germline assignment: CDR1 MDHEN and CDR2 SYDVKM. The CDR3 runs to 15 residues. CDR3 loop: CASSPPSAGSYEQYF. The CDR3, as DNA: TGTGCCAGCAGTCCCCCCTCCGCGGGGTCCTACGAGCAGTACTTC.

This chain uses TRBV18 with TRBJ1-4, with D hard to call. From germline, CDR1 is KGHSH and CDR2 LQKENI. The CDR3 contains 14 residues. With 3 bases removed from V and 4 bases from J, the gap between germline ends came to 9 bases. Here the CDR3 reads CASSPDGVNEKLFF. The CDR3 DNA follows: TGTGCCAGCTCACCTGACGGAGTTAATGAAAAACTGTTTTTT.

The chain uses TRBV28 and TRBJ2-1; tentatively, D is TRBD2 (6 bases). Germline loops: CDR1 MDHEN, CDR2 SYDVKM. Deletions cut 3 bases from V and 10 bases from J, with 19 bases between. The CDR3 contains 15 residues. CDR3 DNA: TGTGCCAGCAGTTTCGGTCTATTCCGGACTACAGAGCAGTTCTTC. Translation gives CASSFGLFRTTEQFF.

V gene TRBV30 combines with J gene TRBJ1-6; 10 bases align to TRBD1. Germline values: CDR1 GTSNPN, CDR2 SVGIG (reference sequence). V lost 5 bases, J lost 4 bases, and 5 bases stayed unmatched. CDR3 length equals 15 residues. The CDR3 coding sequence is TGTGCCTGGGGGACAGGGGCCCCATATAATTCACCCCTCCACTTT. Translation: CAWGTGAPYNSPLHF.

The CDR3, as DNA: TGTGCCAGCAGTGAAGTACAGGGTAGTACAGATACGCAGTATTTT. This gives the protein CASSEVQGSTDTQYF. The chain has TRBV6-1 and TRBJ2-3; D is perhaps TRBD1 (6 bases). Germline CDR1 reads MNHNS; CDR2 reads SASEGT. CDR3 length: 15 amino acids. Trimming took 1 base from V and 3 from J, leaving 11 bases between them.

This clone was seen just once. CDR3 region: CASSFDKPLNYGYTF. As DNA, the CDR3 is TGTGCCAGCAGCTTTGACAAGCCCCTTAACTATGGCTACACCTTC. The chain is built from TRBV7-9 and TRBJ1-2; D is undetermined. The germline gives CDR1 SEHNR, CDR2 FQNEAQ (reference sequence). The V end lost 3 bases, the J end lost 1 base, and 12 bases lay between the germline ends. The CDR3 is 15 residues long.

V usage is TRBV27 and J usage is TRBJ1-1; D is ambiguous. The CDR3 extends over 13 amino acids. Trimming removed 5 bases at V and 7 bases at J, with 14 bases between. Germline V gene data show CDR1 as MNHEY and CDR2 as SMNVEV (reference sequence). The CDR3 DNA sequence: TGTGCCAGCAGTCAGCCAGGAACACTTGAAGCTTTCTTT. Translating gives CASSQPGTLEAFF.

The chain employs TRBV5-1 and TRBJ2-6; 7 bases line up with TRBD1. Germline values: CDR1 SGHRS, CDR2 YFSETQ. This CDR3 spans 16 amino acids. The V gene end was trimmed by 2 bases and the J gene end by 2 bases; junction bases not matched to a gene: 4. CDR3 DNA sequence: TGCGCCAGCAGCTTTAACAGGGGAACTGGGGCCAACGTCCTGACTTTC. It encodes CASSFNRGTGANVLTF.